These 7 T cell receptor beta chains share one sample of origin, sequenced in a study of T cells in Graves' hyperthyroidism and ophthalmopathy. Using RNA transcripts as the source, TCR beta CDR3 regions were amplified. When the TCR CDR3 underwent first-round RT-PCR, the HTBI primer set was used. TCRdb re-called the multiplex PCR reads through MiXCR, storing one row per CDR3 protein. The sample holds 500,000 to 550,000 distinct CDR3 sequences, 20% seen once. Material: blood. The receptors originated from a man between 18 and 35 years old with Graves' hyperthyroidism.

This clonotype was seen at least ten times. The genes are TRBV11-2 and TRBJ2-2; TRBD2 agrees at 11 bases. J was trimmed by 14 bases and V by 4 bases; bases with no gene match: 15. The CDR3 runs 16 residues. Per germline, CDR1 SGHAT and CDR2 FQNNGV. The CDR3 spells CASSSISGGADKQLFF. The CDR3 DNA reads TGTGCCAGCAGCTCGATTAGCGGGGGGGCTGATAAGCAACTGTTTTTT.

Many counts were recorded for this clonotype. This rearrangement joins TRBV24-1 to TRBJ2-7; D may correspond to TRBD1 or TRBD2 (5 bases each). Germline values: CDR1 KGHDR, CDR2 SFDVKD. V gave up 4 bases and J gave up 6 bases, with 18 bases separating them. CDR3 length equals 15 residues. The DNA of the CDR3 is TGTGCCACCAGTGACCCGGGACGATCGGACGGCGAGCAGTACTTC. Translation gives CATSDPGRSDGEQYF.

Ten or more counts support this clonotype. The gene calls are TRBV20-1 and TRBJ1-2, with D perhaps matching TRBD1 (6 bases). V was shortened by 3 bases and J by 8 bases, with 25 bases between the two germline ends. This CDR3 comprises 16 residues. Germline V gene sequence: CDR1 DFQATT, CDR2 SNEGSKA (reference sequence). CDR3 bases: TGCAGTGCTAGCGGAGACCCGGGGGGCTTGGTAGTAGGCTACACCTTC. Translating it yields CSASGDPGGLVVGYTF.

The chain has TRBV7-2 and TRBJ2-7, with 10 bases lining up with TRBD2. Germline lookup yields CDR1 SGHTA and CDR2 FQGNSA. The CDR3 extends over 15 amino acids. Trimming cost V 8 bases and J 6 bases; bases outside gene matches: 13. CDR3 sequence (DNA): TGTGCCAGCGCAGAACTGGGACTAGCGAGTAGCGAGCAGTACTTC. Translating gives CASAELGLASSEQYF.

The V call is TRBV27, the J call TRBJ2-3; possibly TRBD1 for D (6 bases). Trimming removed 3 bases at V and 5 bases at J, with 15 bases between. CDR1 is MNHEY, CDR2 SMNVEV, per germline (reference sequence). This CDR3 region has 15 residues. The CDR3 spells CASSLPGTFRDTQYF. CDR3 in DNA: TGTGCCAGCAGTTTGCCCGGGACATTCCGAGATACGCAGTATTTT.

This clonotype was found many times. The rearrangement uses TRBV6-1 and TRBJ2-5; either TRBD1 or TRBD2 may fit D (6 bases each). V lost 6 bases and J lost 5, with 16 bases in between. The V gene's germline CDR1 is MNHNS and CDR2 SASEGT. The CDR3 contains 14 residues. CDR3 coding DNA: TGTGCCAGCAGCCTGGGGGCGCGGGACGAGACCCAGTACTTC. It encodes CASSLGARDETQYF.

This clonotype was seen many times. The rearrangement joins TRBV6-1 to TRBJ2-2; TRBD2 matches 8 bases. The CDR3 runs 17 residues. Trimming took 1 base from V and 4 from J; bases not matched to a gene: 8. CDR1 MNHNS and CDR2 SASEGT come from the germline V gene. CDR3 protein: CASSEDLAGQVTGELFF. CDR3 DNA: TGTGCCAGCAGTGAAGATCTAGCGGGTCAGGTCACCGGGGAGCTGTTTTTT.